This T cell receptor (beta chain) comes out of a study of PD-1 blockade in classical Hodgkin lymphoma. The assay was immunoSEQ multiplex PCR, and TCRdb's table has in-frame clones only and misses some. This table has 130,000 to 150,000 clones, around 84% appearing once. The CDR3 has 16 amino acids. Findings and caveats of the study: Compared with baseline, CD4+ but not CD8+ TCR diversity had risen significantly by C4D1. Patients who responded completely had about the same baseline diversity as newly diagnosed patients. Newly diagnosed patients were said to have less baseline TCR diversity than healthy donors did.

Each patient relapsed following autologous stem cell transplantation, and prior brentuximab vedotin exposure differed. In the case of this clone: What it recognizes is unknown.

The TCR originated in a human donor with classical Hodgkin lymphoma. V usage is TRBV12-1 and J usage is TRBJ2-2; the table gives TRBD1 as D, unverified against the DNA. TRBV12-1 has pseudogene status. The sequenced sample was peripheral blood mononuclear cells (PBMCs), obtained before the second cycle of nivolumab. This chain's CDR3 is CASSFAHRGLTGELFF. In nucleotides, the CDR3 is TGTGCCAGCAGCTTTGCTCACAGGGGGCTTACCGGGGAGCTGTTTTTT.